Described below is a single TCR beta chain sequence and its context. These data are taken from a study of blood T cell repertoires in COVID-19. The germline gives CDR1 LGHNA, CDR2 YSLEER. CDR3 length equals 16 residues. J was trimmed by 2 bases and V by 1 base; bases with no gene match: 2. Here immunoSEQ multiplex PCR was the method, and the copy in TCRdb shows in-frame clones only, minus some. The sample has about 120,000 clones; 75% to 85% are singletons. This clonotype originated in a human donor in a cohort sampled during active COVID-19. The genes are TRBV4-3 and TRBJ2-2; TRBD1 agrees at 9 bases. Sequencing input: peripheral blood. This chain's CDR3 is CASSQGQGVNTGELFF. CDR3 DNA sequence: TGCGCCAGCAGCCAAGGACAGGGGGTCAACACCGGGGAGCTGTTTTTT.